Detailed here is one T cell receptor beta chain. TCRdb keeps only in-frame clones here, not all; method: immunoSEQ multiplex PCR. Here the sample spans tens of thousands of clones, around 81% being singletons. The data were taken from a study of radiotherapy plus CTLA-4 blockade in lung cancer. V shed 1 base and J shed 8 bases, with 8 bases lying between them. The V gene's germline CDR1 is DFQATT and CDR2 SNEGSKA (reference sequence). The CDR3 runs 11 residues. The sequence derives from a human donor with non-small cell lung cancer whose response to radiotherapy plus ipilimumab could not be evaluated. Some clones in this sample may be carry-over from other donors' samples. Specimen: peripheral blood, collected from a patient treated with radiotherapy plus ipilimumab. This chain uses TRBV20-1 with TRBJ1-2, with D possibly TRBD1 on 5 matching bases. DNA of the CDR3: TGCAGTGCTAGAGGGGGGGGAGGCTACACCTTC. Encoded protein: CSARGGGGYTF.